This TCR beta chain was profiled in a study of T cell responses to AZD1222 COVID-19 vaccine. General study findings and limits: In the spike-specific TCR repertoire, nearly half reportedly target unmutated variant regions.

About this clone: Its cognate antigen is unknown.

TCRdb's copy holds only in-frame clones and misses some; the assay was immunoSEQ multiplex PCR. This table has roughly 140,000 clones, 82% appearing once. The TCR originated in an adult in good health. Sequenced material: peripheral blood, taken on day 0 of MenACWY control vaccination.

The CDR3 nucleotides are TGTGCCAGCAGAAGGGACGGCTATAGCAATCAGCCCCAGCATTTT. This translates into CASRRDGYSNQPQHF. V and J are TRBV6-5 and TRBJ1-5; D possibly corresponds to TRBD1 (5 bases). Trimming stripped 6 bases from V and 0 bases from J, with 12 bases between. The CDR3 is 15 amino acids. CDR1 is MNHEY and CDR2 is SVGAGI in the germline V gene.